The clone carrying this TCR beta chain has a count of ten or more. Unique molecular identifiers were incorporated during preparation of the TCRbeta library. Via MiXCR, TCRdb re-called the PCR reads, giving one row per CDR3 protein. The table lists some 240,000 distinct CDR3 sequences, over 9.5% of them singletons, with about 4.9% in the top ten. This sample was taken from a study of T-cell reconstitution after alpha-beta-depleted transplantation in children. The CDR3 is 14 amino acids. Germline V CDR1 and CDR2: SGHRS, YFSETQ. V lost 0 bases and J lost 5, with 9 bases in between. This clonotype was sampled from a human donor who donated a stem cell graft to a child with SCID. The V gene is TRBV5-1, the J gene TRBJ1-5, with a weak D call TRBD1 (6 bases). The sample was PBMCs from the stem cell graft donor, taken from the stem cell graft. CDR3 bases: TGCGCCAGCAGCTTGGAGCCAGGGGATCAGCCCCAGCATTTT. Translating gives CASSLEPGDQPQHF.